This T cell receptor beta chain originates from a study of T cell repertoires in cytomegalovirus infection. At the level of the study: CMV epitopes used comprised recently identified HLA-C-restricted ones and well-studied HLA-B-restricted ones. Both CMV infection and a matching HLA type were indicated by public TCR beta signatures.

TCRdb independently ran MiXCR on the reads; one entry per CDR3 protein. The sample has some 940,000 distinct CDR3 sequences; around 30% are singletons. The table lists this clonotype with many counts. The antigen remains undetermined. Study outcomes and limitations: Clonotype analysis showed dominance of the ex vivo response by HLA-C-restricted CMV-specific TCR beta clonotypes. Carriage of CMV together with the relevant HLA was identifiable through cumulative public TCR beta family frequency.

The sequencing used cultured CD8+ T cells from PBMCs, collected from culture after CMV antigen stimulation. The sequence was obtained from a human donor in good health (CMV status not recorded). Some clones in this sample may be carry-over from other donors' samples.

The CDR3 coding sequence is TGTGCCAGCAGTGTAGGTGGAAAAGGCGAAGCTTTCTTT. It is translated as CASSVGGKGEAFF. The rearrangement links TRBV25-1 to TRBJ1-1; D not certain. The germline V gene encodes CDR1 MGHDK and CDR2 SYGVNS. This CDR3 is 13 amino acids long. V gave up 4 bases and J gave up 8 bases, with 14 bases separating them.